The rows below give T cell receptor beta chains drawn from one sample of a study of cytomegalovirus exposure and HLA in healthy donors. Produced via immunoSEQ multiplex PCR; TCRdb's table is partial and in-frame only. The sample shows 100,000 to 150,000 clones, roughly 80% of them seen only once. The specimen sequenced was PBMCs. Receptors originate from a man between 25 and 39 years old in good health and CMV-seropositive. CDR3s include the opening cysteine and the closing phenylalanine or tryptophan. A D gene is named only where the DNA matches it firmly. Clone size is stated in some rows and not others, as once, few, many or a class when expanded.

D | size | J | V | CDR3 | DNA
- | - | TRBJ2-3 | TRBV5-1 | CASSLSQNTDTQYF | TGCGCCAGCAGCTTGAGTCAGAACACAGATACGCAGTATTTT
- | - | TRBJ2-1 | TRBV11-2 | CASSLDRGSYNEQFF | TGTGCCAGCAGCTTAGATCGGGGCTCCTACAATGAGCAGTTCTTC
- | medium-sized | TRBJ1-5 | TRBV15 | CATSRVGGEPQHF | TGTGCCACCAGCAGAGTAGGAGGAGAGCCCCAGCATTTT
- | - | TRBJ1-5 | TRBV30 | CAWNGETGQPQHF | TGTGCCTGGAACGGGGAAACCGGTCAGCCCCAGCATTTT
- | - | TRBJ1-1 | TRBV9 | CASSVGSGSTEAFF | TGTGCCAGCAGCGTAGGATCGGGTAGCACTGAAGCTTTCTTT
TRBD2 | - | TRBJ2-2 | TRBV2 | CAGKTSGSVTGELFF | TGTGCCGGCAAGACTAGCGGGAGTGTCACCGGGGAGCTGTTTTTT
- | - | TRBJ2-3 | TRBV6-1 | CASQGIGTDTQYF | TGTGCCAGCCAGGGGATCGGTACAGATACGCAGTATTTT
TRBD1 | - | TRBJ2-5 | TRBV30 | CAWSITGQQETQYF | TGTGCCTGGAGTATAACGGGACAGCAAGAGACCCAGTACTTC
- | - | TRBJ1-1 | TRBV30 | CAWNREAEAFF | TGTGCCTGGAATCGGGAGGCTGAAGCTTTCTTT
TRBD1 | - | TRBJ1-2 | TRBV2 | CASEPQGWKNGYTF | TGTGCCAGCGAACCACAGGGGTGGAAAAATGGCTACACCTTC
TRBD2 | - | TRBJ2-2 | TRBV30 | CAWTRGTSGNTGELFF | TGTGCCTGGACTAGAGGGACTAGCGGAAACACCGGGGAGCTGTTTTTT
- | - | TRBJ2-1 | TRBV30 | CAWSGTYSRGSYNEQFF | TGTGCCTGGAGTGGGACCTACTCCAGGGGTTCCTACAATGAGCAGTTCTTC
- | - | TRBJ2-7 | TRBV6-6 | CASSTRQGRVYEQYF | TGTGCCAGCAGTACCCGCCAGGGCAGGGTTTACGAGCAGTACTTC
- | - | TRBJ2-7 | TRBV4-2 | CASSQESSYEQYF | TGTGCCAGCAGCCAAGAGTCATCCTACGAGCAGTACTTC